This is a list of T cell receptor beta chains from one sample in a study of neurological immune-mediated disorders. TCRdb reanalysed the 5' RACE reads using MiXCR and keeps one entry per CDR3 protein. The sample consists of roughly 30,000 distinct CDR3 sequences, about 4.5% of them appearing once. Sequenced sample: PBMCs. Receptors were obtained from a man younger than 35 in good health. Both conserved end residues are part of each CDR3. D genes are given only for firm matches. The size field is filled for only some rows; it gives once, few, many or a size class.

j_call d_call v_call clone_size cdr3_aa cdr3_nt
TRBJ2-1 TRBD1 TRBV6-5 NA CASSYTPWTGDYNEQFF TGTGCCAGCAGTTACACACCATGGACAGGGGATTACAATGAGCAGTTCTTC
TRBJ1-5 NA TRBV6-2/TRBV6-3 many CASSYYRQYSNQPQHF TGTGCCAGCAGTTACTATCGACAGTATAGCAATCAGCCCCAGCATTTT
TRBJ2-1 TRBD1 TRBV7-6 many CASSPPVGQGTYNEQFF TGTGCCAGCAGCCCCCCTGTGGGACAGGGTACATACAATGAGCAGTTCTTC
TRBJ1-4 NA TRBV5-5 many CASSSDGTPFSVEKLFF TGTGCCAGCAGCTCGGACGGAACGCCCTTCTCCGTTGAAAAACTGTTTTTT
TRBJ1-2 TRBD1 TRBV19 many CASSNGQVWNGYTF TGTGCCAGTAGTAACGGACAGGTATGGAACGGCTACACCTTC
TRBJ1-2 TRBD1 TRBV6-5 many CASRISSGGYGYTF TGTGCCAGCAGGATAAGCTCAGGGGGCTATGGCTACACCTTC
TRBJ1-3 NA TRBV7-2 many CASSLQSGDGNTIYF TGTGCCAGCAGCTTACAGTCCGGGGATGGAAACACCATATATTTT
TRBJ2-1 TRBD2 TRBV3-1 many CASSLGLAGGSHEQFF TGTGCCAGCAGCCTGGGACTAGCGGGGGGATCCCATGAGCAGTTCTTC
TRBJ2-3 NA TRBV20-1 many CSARDQASTDTQYF TGCAGTGCTAGAGATCAGGCGAGCACAGATACGCAGTATTTT
TRBJ2-5 NA TRBV5-1 many CASSLAPTEQETQYF TGCGCCAGCAGCTTGGCCCCGACAGAACAAGAGACCCAGTACTTC
TRBJ1-4 NA TRBV20-1 many CSASGGPTNEKLFF TGCAGTGCTAGTGGCGGCCCAACTAATGAAAAACTGTTTTTT